This T cell receptor beta chain was retrieved from a study of identical twins. Study-wide points: Insertion counts were lower in abundant cord blood beta clonotypes, a trend that memory repertoires did not show.

This CDR3 contains 16 residues. Deletions cut 5 bases from V and 2 bases from J, with 16 bases between. A template switching step contributed a universal primer site, while unique molecular identifiers were present in the cDNA. TCRdb passed the 5' RACE reads through MiXCR, listing each CDR3 protein once. The data hold roughly 1,500,000 distinct CDR3 sequences, with around a third observed a single time. Only healthy Caucasians were enrolled as donors. This clonotype was seen a handful of times. As yet, its antigen is unknown. The rearrangement joins TRBV12-3 or TRBV12-4 to TRBJ2-1; D ambiguous. This receptor was obtained from a newborn girl in good health. Sequenced material: cord blood. CDR3 residues: CASSTQWPRTYNEQFF. The DNA for the CDR3 is TGTGCCAGCAGTACCCAGTGGCCGCGTACCTACAATGAGCAGTTCTTC.